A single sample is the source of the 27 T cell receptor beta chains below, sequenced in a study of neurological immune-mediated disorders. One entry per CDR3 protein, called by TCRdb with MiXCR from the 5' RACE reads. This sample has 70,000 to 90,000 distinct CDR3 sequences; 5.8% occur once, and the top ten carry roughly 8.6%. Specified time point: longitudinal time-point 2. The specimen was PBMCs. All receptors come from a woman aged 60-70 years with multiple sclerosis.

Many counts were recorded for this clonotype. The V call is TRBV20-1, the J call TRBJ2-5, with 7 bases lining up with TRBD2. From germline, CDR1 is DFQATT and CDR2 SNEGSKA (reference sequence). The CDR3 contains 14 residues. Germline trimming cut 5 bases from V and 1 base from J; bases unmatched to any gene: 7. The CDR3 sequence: CSAGRTRPQETQYF. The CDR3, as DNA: TGCAGTGCTGGTAGGACTAGACCCCAAGAGACCCAGTACTTC.

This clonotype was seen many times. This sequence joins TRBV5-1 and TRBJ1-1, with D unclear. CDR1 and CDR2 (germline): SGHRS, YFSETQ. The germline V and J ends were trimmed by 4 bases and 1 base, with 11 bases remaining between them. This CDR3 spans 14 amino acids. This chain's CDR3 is CASSPINKNTEAFF. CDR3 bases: TGCGCCAGCAGCCCAATAAATAAGAACACTGAAGCTTTCTTT.

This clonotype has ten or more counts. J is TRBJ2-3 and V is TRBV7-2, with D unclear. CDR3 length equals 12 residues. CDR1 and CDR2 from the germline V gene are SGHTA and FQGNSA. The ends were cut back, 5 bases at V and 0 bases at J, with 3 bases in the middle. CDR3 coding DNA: TGTGCCAGCAGCCAAAGCACAGATACGCAGTATTTT. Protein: CASSQSTDTQYF.

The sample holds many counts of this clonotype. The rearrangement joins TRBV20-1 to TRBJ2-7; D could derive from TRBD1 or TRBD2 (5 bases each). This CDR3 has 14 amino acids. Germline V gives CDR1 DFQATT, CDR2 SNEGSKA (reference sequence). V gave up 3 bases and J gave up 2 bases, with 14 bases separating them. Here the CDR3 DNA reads TGCAGTGCTAGTGTTTTTGGGACGGCCTACGAGCAGTACTTC. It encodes CSASVFGTAYEQYF.

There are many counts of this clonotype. The CDR3 region is CSARAESTDTQYF. In DNA, the CDR3 is TGCAGTGCTAGAGCAGAGAGCACAGATACGCAGTATTTT. The rearrangement links TRBV20-1 to TRBJ2-3; no clear D gene. Trimming removed 1 base at V and 0 bases at J, with 5 bases between. The CDR3 covers 13 residues. The germline V gene encodes CDR1 DFQATT and CDR2 SNEGSKA (reference sequence).

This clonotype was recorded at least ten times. CDR3 DNA: TGCAGTGCTGTCGGGGGGATAGGGACCTACGAGCAGTACTTC. Encoded protein: CSAVGGIGTYEQYF. This chain joins TRBV20-1 and TRBJ2-7; 7 bases fit TRBD2. This CDR3 contains 14 residues. V lost 5 bases, J lost 2 bases, and 9 bases stayed unmatched. The germline V gene has CDR1 DFQATT and CDR2 SNEGSKA (reference sequence).

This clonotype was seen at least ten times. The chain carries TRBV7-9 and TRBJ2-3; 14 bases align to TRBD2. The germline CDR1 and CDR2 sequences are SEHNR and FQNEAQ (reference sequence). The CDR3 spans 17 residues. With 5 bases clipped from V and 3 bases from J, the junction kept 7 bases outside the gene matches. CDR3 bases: TGTGCCAGCAGCACTCCGGGACTAGCGGGGGTAACAGATACGCAGTATTTT. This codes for CASSTPGLAGVTDTQYF. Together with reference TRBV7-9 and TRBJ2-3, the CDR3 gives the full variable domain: DTGVSQNPRHKITKRGQNVTFRCDPISEHNRLYWYRQTLGQGPEFLTYFQNEAQLEKSRLLSDRFSAERPKGSFSTLEIQRTEQGDSAMYLCASSTPGLAGVTDTQYFGPGTRLTVL.

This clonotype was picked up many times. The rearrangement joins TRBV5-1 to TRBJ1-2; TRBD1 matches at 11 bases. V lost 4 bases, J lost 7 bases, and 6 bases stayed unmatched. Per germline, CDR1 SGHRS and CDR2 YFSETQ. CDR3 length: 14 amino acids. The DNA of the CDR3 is TGCGCCAGCAGCACCGGACAGGGGGCGTTTGGCTACACCTTC. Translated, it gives CASSTGQGAFGYTF.

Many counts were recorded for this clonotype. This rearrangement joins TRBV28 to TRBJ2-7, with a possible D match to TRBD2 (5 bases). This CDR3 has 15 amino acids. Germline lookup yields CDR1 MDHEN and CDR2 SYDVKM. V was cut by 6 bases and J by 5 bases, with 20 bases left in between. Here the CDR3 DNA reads TGTGCCAGCAGGCCAAGGCGGGCCTCTTTCAACGAGCAGTACTTC. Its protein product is CASRPRRASFNEQYF.

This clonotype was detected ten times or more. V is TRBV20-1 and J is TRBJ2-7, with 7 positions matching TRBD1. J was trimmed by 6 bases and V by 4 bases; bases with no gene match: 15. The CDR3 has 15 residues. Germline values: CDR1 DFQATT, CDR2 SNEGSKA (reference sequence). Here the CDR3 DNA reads TGCAGTGCTACACCGCGGACAGGATGGGGTACCGAGCAGTACTTC. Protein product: CSATPRTGWGTEQYF.

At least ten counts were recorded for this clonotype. DNA of the CDR3: TGTGCCAGCAGTTTACCCGCCCGGACCACTGAAGCTTTCTTT. Amino acid sequence: CASSLPARTTEAFF. V gene TRBV12-3 or TRBV12-4 combines with J gene TRBJ1-1; D not certain. The V end lost 2 bases, the J end lost 4 bases, and 11 bases lay between the germline ends. There are 14 residues in the CDR3.

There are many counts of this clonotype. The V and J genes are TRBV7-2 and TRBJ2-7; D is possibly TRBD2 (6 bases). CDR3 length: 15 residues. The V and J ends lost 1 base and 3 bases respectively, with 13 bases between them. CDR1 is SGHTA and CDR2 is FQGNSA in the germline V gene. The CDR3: CASSLGAEGGYEQYF. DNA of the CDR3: TGTGCCAGCAGCTTAGGGGCGGAGGGAGGCTACGAGCAGTACTTC.

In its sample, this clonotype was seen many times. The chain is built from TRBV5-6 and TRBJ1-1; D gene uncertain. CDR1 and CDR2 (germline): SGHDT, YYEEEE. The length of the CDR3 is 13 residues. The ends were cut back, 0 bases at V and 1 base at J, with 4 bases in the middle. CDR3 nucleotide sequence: TGTGCCAGCAGCTTGGCCGCGAACACTGAAGCTTTCTTT. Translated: CASSLAANTEAFF. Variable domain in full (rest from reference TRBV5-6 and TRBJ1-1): DAGVTQSPTHLIKTRGQQVTLRCSPKSGHDTVSWYQQALGQGPQFIFQYYEEEERQRGNFPDRFSGHQFPNYSSELNVNALLLGDSALYLCASSLAANTEAFFGQGTRLTVV.

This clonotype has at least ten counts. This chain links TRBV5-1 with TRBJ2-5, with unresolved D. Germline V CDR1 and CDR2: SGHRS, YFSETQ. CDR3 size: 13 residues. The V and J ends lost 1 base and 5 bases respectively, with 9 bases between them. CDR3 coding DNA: TGCGCCAGCAGCTTGATGGGGTCTGAGACCCAGTACTTC. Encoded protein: CASSLMGSETQYF.

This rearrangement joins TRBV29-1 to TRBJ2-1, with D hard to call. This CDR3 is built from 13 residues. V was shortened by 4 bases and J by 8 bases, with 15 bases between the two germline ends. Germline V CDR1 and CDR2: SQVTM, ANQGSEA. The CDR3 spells CSVVFGAVDEQFF. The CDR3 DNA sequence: TGCAGCGTTGTTTTCGGAGCAGTTGATGAGCAGTTCTTC.

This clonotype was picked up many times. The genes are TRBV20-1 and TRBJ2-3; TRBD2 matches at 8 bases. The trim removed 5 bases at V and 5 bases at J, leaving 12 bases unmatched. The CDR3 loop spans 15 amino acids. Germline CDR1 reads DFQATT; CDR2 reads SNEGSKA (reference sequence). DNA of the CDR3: TGCAGTGCTCGAACCGGGGGGGCTTCCAGAGATACGCAGTATTTT. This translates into CSARTGGASRDTQYF.

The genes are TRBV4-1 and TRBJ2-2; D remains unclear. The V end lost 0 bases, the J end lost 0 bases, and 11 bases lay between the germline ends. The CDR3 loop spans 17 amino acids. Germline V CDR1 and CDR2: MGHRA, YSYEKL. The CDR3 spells CASSQEHVGSNTGELFF. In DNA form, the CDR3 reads TGCGCCAGCAGCCAAGAACACGTCGGATCGAACACCGGGGAGCTGTTTTTT.

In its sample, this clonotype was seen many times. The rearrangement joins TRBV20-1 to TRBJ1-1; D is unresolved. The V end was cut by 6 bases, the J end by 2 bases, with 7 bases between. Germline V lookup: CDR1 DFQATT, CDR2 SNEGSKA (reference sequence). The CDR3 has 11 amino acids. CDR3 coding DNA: TGCAGTGCCAACTCTAACACTGAAGCTTTCTTT. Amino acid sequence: CSANSNTEAFF.

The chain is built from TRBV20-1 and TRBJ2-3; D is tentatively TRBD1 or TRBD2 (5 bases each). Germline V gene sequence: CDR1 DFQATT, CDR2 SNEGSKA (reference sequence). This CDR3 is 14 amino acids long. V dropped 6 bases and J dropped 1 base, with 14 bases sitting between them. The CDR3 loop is CSANRDGRTDTQYF. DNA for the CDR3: TGCAGTGCCAACCGGGACGGTCGCACAGATACGCAGTATTTT.

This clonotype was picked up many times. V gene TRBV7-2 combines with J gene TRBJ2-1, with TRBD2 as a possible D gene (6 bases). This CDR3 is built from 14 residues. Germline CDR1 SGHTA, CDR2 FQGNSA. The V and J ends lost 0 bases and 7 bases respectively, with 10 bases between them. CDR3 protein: CASSLASGTNEQFF. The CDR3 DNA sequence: TGTGCCAGCAGCTTAGCGTCAGGGACTAATGAGCAGTTCTTC.

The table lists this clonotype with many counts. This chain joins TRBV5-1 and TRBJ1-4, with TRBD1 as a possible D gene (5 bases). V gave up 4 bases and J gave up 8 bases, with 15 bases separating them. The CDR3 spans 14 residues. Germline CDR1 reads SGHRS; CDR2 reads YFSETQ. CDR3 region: CASSLLGTREKLFF. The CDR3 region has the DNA TGCGCCAGCAGCCTACTAGGGACGCGGGAAAAACTGTTTTTT.

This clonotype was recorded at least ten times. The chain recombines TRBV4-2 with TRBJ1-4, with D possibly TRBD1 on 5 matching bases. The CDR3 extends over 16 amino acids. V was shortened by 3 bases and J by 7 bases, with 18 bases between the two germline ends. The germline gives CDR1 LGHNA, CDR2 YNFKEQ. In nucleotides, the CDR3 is TGTGCCAGCAGCCAGGCCCCCGTAGGGGCTGGTGAAAAACTGTTTTTT. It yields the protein CASSQAPVGAGEKLFF.

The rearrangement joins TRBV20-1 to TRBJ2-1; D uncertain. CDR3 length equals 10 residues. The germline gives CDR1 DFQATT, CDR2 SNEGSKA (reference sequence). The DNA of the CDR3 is TGCAGCTCGTTTTACAATGAGCAGTTCTTC. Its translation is CSSFYNEQFF.

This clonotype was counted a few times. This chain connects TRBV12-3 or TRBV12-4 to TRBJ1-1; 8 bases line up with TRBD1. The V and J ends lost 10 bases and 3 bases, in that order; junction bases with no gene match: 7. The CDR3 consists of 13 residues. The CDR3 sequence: CANQGAMDTEAFF. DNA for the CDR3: TGTGCCAACCAGGGGGCGATGGACACTGAAGCTTTCTTT.

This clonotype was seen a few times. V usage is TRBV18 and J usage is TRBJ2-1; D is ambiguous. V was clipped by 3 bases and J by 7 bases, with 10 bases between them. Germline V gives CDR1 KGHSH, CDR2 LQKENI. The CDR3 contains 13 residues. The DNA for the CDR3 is TGTGCCAGCTCACCTGGTGACCGGAATGAGCAGTTCTTC. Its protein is CASSPGDRNEQFF.

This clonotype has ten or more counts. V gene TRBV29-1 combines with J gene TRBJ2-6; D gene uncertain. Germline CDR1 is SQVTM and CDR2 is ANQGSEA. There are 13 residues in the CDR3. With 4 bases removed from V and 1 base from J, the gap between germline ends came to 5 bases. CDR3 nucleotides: TGCAGCGTTGCCGGTTCTGGGGCCAACGTCCTGACTTTC. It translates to CSVAGSGANVLTF.

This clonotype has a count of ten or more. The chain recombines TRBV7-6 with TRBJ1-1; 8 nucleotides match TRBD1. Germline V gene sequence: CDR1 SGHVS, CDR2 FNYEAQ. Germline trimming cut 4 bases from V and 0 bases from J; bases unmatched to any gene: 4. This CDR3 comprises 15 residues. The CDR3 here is CASSSGQGMNTEAFF. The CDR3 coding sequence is TGTGCCAGCAGCTCTGGACAGGGAATGAACACTGAAGCTTTCTTT. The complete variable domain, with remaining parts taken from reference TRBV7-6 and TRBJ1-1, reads GAGVSQSPRYKVTKRGQDVALRCDPISGHVSLYWYRQALGQGPEFLTYFNYEAQQDKSGLPNDRFSAERPEGSISTLTIQRTEQRDSAMYRCASSSGQGMNTEAFFGQGTRLTVV.